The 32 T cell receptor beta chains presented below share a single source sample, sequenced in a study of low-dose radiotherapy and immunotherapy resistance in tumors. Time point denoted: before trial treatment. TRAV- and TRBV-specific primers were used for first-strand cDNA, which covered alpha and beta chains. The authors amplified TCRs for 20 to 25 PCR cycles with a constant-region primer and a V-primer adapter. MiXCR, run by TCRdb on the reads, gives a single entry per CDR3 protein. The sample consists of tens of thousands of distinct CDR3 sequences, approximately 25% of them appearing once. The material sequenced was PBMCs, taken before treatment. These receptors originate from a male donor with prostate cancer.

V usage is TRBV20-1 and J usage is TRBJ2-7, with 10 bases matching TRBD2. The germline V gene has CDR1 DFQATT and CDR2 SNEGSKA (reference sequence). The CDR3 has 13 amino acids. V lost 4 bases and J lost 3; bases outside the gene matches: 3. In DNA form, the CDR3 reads TGCAGTGCTACTAGCGGGGGCCTCTACGAGCAGTACTTC. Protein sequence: CSATSGGLYEQYF.

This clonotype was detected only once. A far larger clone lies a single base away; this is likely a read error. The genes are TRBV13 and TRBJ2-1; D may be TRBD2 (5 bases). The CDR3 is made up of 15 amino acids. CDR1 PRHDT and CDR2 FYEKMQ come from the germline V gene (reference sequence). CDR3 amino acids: CATSGRVVTCNEQFF. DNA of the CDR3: TGTGCCACCAGCGGTAGGGTGGTGACCTGCAATGAGCAGTTCTTC.

CDR3 loop: CAISERSGGDNEQFF. CDR3 DNA: TGTGCCATCAGTGAGCGGAGCGGGGGGGACAATGAGCAGTTCTTC. The chain employs TRBV10-3 and TRBJ2-1, with TRBD2 identical over 10 bases. The CDR3 has 15 amino acids. Germline loops: CDR1 ENHRY, CDR2 SYGVKD. Unmatched junction bases numbered 3, after V lost 2 bases and J lost 5 bases.

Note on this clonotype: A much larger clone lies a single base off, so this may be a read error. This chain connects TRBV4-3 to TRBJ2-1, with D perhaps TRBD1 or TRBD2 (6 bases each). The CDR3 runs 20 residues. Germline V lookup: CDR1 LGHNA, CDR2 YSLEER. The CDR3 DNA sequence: TGCGCCAGCAGCCAAGGATTCTTTCTCGGGGGCGCCAGCTCCCACAATGAGCAGTTCTTC. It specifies CASSQGFFLGGASSHNEQFF.

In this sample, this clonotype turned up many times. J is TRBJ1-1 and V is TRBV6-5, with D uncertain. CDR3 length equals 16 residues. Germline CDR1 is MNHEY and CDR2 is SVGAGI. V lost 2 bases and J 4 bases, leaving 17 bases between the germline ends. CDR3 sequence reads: CASSYDPLGVSTEAFF. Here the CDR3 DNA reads TGTGCCAGCAGTTACGATCCCCTGGGAGTCAGCACTGAAGCTTTCTTT.

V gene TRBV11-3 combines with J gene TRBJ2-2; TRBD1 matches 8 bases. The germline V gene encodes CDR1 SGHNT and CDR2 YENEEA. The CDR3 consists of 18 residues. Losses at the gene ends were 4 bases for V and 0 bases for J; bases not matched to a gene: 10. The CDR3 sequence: CASSYGPGTGSNTGELFF. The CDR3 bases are TGTGCCAGCAGCTACGGCCCCGGGACAGGCTCGAACACCGGGGAGCTGTTTTTT.

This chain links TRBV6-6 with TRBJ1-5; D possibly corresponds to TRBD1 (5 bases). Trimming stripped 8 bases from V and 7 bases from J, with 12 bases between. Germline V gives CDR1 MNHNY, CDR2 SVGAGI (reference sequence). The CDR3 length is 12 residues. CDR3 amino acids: CASRGGVQPQHF. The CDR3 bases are TGTGCCAGCCGGGGGGGAGTGCAGCCCCAGCATTTT.

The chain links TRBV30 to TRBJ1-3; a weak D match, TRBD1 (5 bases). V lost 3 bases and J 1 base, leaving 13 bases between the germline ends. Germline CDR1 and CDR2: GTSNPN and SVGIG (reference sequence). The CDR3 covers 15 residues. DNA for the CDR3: TGTGCCTGGAGGCGGGATCGGGGGTCTGGAAACACCATATATTTT. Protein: CAWRRDRGSGNTIYF.

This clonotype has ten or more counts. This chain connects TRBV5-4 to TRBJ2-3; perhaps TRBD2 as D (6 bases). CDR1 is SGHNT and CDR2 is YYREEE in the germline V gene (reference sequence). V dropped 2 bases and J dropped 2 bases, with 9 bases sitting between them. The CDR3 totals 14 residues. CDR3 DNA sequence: TGTGCCAGCAGCTTCGGACTAATCACAGATACGCAGTATTTT. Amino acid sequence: CASSFGLITDTQYF.

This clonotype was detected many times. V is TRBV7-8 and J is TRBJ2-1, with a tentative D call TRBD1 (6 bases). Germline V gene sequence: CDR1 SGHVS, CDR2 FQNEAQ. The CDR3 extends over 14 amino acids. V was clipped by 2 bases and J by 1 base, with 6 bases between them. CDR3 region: CASSLQGSYNEQFF. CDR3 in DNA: TGTGCCAGCAGCTTACAGGGGTCCTACAATGAGCAGTTCTTC.

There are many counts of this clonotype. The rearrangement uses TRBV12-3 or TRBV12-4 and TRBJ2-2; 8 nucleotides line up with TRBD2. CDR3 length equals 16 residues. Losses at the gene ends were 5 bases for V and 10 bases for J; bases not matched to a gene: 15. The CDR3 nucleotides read TGTGCCAGCAGTGTCCACAGGGCGCCGCGGGAGGCGGAGCTGTTTTTT. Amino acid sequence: CASSVHRAPREAELFF.

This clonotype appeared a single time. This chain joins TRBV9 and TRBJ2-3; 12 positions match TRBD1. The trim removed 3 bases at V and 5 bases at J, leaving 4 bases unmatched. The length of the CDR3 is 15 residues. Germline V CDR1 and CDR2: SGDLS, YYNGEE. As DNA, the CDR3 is TGTGCCAGCAGCGCCGGGACAGGGGGCCTAGATACGCAGTATTTT. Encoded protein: CASSAGTGGLDTQYF.

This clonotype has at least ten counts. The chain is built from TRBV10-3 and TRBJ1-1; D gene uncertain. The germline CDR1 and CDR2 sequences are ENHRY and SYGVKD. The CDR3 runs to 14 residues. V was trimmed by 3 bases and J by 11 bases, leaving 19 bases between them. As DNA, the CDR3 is TGTGCCATCAGTGATTCCAGCCAAGGCCCGGGGGCTTTCTTT. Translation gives CAISDSSQGPGAFF.

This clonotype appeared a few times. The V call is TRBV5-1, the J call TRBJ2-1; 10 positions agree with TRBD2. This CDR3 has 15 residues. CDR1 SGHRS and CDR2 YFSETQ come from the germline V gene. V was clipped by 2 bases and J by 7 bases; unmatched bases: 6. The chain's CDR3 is CASSLRAGGENEQFF. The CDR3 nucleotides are TGCGCCAGCAGCTTACGAGCGGGAGGGGAAAATGAGCAGTTCTTC. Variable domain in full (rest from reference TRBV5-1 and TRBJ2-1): KAGVTQTPRYLIKTRGQQVTLSCSPISGHRSVSWYQQTPGQGLQFLFEYFSETQRNKGNFPGRFSGRQFSNSRSEMNVSTLELGDSALYLCASSLRAGGENEQFFGPGTRLTVL.

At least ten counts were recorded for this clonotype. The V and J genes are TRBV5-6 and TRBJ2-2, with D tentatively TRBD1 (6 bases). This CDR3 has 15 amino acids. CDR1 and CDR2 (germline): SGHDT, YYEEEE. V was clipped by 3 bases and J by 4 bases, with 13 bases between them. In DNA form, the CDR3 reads TGTGCCAGCAGCTCAAACAGGGTTGGCACCGGGGAGCTGTTTTTT. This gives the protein CASSSNRVGTGELFF.

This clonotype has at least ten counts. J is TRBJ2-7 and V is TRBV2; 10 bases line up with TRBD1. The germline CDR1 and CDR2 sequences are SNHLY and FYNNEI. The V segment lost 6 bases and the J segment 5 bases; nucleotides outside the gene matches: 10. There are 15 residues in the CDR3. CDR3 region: CASRLRQGAFDEQYF. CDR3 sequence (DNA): TGTGCCAGCAGACTAAGACAGGGGGCTTTCGACGAGCAGTACTTC.

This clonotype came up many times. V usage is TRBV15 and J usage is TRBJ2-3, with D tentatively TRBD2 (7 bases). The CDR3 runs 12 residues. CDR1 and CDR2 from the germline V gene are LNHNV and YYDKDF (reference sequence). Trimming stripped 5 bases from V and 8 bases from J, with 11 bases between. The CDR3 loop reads CATSPRGGTQYF. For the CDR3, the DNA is TGTGCCACCAGCCCTAGGGGGGGTACGCAGTATTTT.

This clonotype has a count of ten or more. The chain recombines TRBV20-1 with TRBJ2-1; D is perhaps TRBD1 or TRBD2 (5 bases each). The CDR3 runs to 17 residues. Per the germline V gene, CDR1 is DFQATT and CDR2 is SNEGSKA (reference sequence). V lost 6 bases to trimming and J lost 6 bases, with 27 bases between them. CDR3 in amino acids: CSATPRDRPFGPNEQFF. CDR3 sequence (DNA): TGCAGTGCCACTCCCCGGGACCGCCCCTTTGGGCCCAATGAGCAGTTCTTC.

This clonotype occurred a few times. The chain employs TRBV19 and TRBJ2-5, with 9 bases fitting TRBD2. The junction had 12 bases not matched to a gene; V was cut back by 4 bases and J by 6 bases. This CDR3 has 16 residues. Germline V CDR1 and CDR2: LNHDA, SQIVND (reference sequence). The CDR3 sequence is CASSTLAGGPGKTQYF. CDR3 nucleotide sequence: TGTGCCAGTAGTACCCTTGCGGGGGGGCCGGGGAAGACCCAGTACTTC. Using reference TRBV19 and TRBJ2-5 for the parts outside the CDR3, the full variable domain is DGGITQSPKYLFRKEGQNVTLSCEQNLNHDAMYWYRQDPGQGLRLIYYSQIVNDFQKGDIAEGYSVSREKKESFPLTVTSAQKNPTAFYLCASSTLAGGPGKTQYFGPGTRLLVL.

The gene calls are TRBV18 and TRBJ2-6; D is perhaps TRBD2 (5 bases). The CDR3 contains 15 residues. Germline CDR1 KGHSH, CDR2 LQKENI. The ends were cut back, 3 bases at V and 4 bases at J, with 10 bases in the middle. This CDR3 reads CASSPGSAGANVLTF. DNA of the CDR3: TGTGCCAGCTCACCGGGGAGCGCCGGGGCCAACGTCCTGACTTTC. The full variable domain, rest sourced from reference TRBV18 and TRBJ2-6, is NAGVMQNPRHLVRRRGQEARLRCSPMKGHSHVYWYRQLPEEGLKFMVYLQKENIIDESGMPKERFSAEFPKEGPSILRIQQVVRGDSAAYFCASSPGSAGANVLTFGAGSRLTVL.

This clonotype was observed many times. The CDR3 DNA sequence: TGTGCTAGTGGGGAATACAATGAGCAGTTCTTC. This gives the protein CASGEYNEQFF. The V and J genes are TRBV12-5 and TRBJ2-1; D gene uncertain. Looked up from germline, CDR1 is LGHNT and CDR2 is FRNRAP. V was clipped by 6 bases and J by 4 bases, with 4 bases between them. This CDR3 is built from 11 residues.

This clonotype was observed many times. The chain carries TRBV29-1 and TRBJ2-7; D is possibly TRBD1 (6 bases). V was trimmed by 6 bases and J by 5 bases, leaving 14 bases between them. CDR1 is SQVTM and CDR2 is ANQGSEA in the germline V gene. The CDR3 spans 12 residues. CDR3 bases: TGCAGCGTGTTGGCAACAGGGCACGAGCAGTACTTC. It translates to CSVLATGHEQYF.

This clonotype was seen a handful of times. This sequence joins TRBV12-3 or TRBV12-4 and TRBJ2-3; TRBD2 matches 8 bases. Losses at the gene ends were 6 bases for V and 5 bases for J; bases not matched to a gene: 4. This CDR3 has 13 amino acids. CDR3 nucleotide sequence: TGTGCCAGCAGCCCCGGGGGGGGAGATACGCAGTATTTT. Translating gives CASSPGGGDTQYF.

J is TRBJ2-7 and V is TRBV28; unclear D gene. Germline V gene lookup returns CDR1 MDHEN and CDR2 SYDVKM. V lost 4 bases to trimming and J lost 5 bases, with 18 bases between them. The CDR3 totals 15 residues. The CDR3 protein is CASSYGEGSEHEQYF. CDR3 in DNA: TGTGCCAGCAGTTATGGGGAAGGAAGCGAACACGAGCAGTACTTC.

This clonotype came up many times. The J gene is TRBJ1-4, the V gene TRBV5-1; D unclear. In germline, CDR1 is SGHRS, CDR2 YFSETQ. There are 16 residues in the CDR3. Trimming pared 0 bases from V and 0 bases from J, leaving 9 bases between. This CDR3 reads CASSLASDATNEKLFF. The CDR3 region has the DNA TGCGCCAGCAGCTTGGCCTCGGATGCAACTAATGAAAAACTGTTTTTT.

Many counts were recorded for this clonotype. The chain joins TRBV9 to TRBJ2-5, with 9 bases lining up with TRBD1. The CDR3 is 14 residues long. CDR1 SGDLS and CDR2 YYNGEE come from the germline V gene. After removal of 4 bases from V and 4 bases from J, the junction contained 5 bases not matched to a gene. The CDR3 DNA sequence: TGTGCCAGCAGCCCAACGACAGGGGGAGAGACCCAGTACTTC. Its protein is CASSPTTGGETQYF.

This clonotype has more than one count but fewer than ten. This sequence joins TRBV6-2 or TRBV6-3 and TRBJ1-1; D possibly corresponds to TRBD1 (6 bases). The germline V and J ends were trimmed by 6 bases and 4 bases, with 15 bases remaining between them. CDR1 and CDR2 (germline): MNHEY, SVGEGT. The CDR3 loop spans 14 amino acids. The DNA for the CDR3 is TGTGCCAGCAGATTAGGGGGGGCCATCACTGAAGCTTTCTTT. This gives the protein CASRLGGAITEAFF.

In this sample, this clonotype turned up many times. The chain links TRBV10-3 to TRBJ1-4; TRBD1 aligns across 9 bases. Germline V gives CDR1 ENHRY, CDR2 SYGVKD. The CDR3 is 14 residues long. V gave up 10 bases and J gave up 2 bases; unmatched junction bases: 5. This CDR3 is CATWDRATNEKLFF. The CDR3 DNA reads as TGTGCCACCTGGGACAGGGCGACTAATGAAAAACTGTTTTTT.

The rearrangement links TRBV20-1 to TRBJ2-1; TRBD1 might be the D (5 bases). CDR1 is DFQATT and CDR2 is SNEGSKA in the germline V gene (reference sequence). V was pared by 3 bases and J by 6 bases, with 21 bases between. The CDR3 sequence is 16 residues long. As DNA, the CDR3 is TGCAGTGCTAGTCCCTGGGGCCACTCGTCGGGCAATGAGCAGTTCTTC. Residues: CSASPWGHSSGNEQFF.

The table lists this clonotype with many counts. CDR3: CASSSSGNTGELFF. The CDR3 DNA sequence: TGTGCCAGCAGCTCCTCGGGAAACACCGGGGAGCTGTTTTTT. The chain couples TRBV7-2 to TRBJ2-2; D is perhaps TRBD2 (5 bases). The V gene lost 4 bases and the J gene lost 2 bases, with 8 bases spanning the gap. The length of the CDR3 is 14 residues. The germline V gene encodes CDR1 SGHTA and CDR2 FQGNSA.

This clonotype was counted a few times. The CDR3 region is CASSLTTNTGELFF. CDR3 nucleotide sequence: TGTGCCAGCAGCTTGACAACAAACACCGGGGAGCTGTTTTTT. The V call is TRBV11-3, the J call TRBJ2-2; D uncertain. Trimming stripped 3 bases from V and 2 bases from J, with 7 bases between. CDR1 and CDR2 (germline): SGHNT, YENEEA. CDR3 length equals 14 residues.

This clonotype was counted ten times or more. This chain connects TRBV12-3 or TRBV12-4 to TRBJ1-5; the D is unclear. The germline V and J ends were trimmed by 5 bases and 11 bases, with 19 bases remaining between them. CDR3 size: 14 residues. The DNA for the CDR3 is TGTGCCAGCAGTCGTAGGACCGAGCCGGAGGCCCAGCATTTT. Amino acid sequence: CASSRRTEPEAQHF.